This T cell receptor beta chain was found in a study of naive and memory T cell subsets. Alpha and beta libraries were amplified separately from the second PCR onward. After CD4 positive bead selection, the CD4-negative fraction gave CD8 T cells. Findings and caveats of the study: RNA-based TCR counts may shift with T cell activation and differentiation.

On this clonotype: The target antigen is unknown.

Both TRBC1 and TRBC2 were covered by a beta constant-region primer of two equimolar oligonucleotides. An oligonucleotide with the SP2 primer and a 12-nucleotide UMI was ligated to the cDNA 3' end. One entry per CDR3 protein results from TCRdb running MiXCR on the UMI-ligation and nested PCR reads. The sample holds 120,000 to 150,000 distinct CDR3 sequences, 15% to 20% seen once. V shed 0 bases and J 7 bases; nucleotides not matched to a gene: 8. CDR1 SQVTM and CDR2 ANQGSEA come from the germline V gene. CDR3 length equals 14 residues. The chain employs TRBV29-1 and TRBJ1-2; the match to TRBD1 covers 7 bases. The receptor was derived from a human donor in good health. The sample was naive CD4+ T cells from blood. CDR3 protein: CSVEDLEGASGYTF. For the CDR3, the DNA is TGCAGCGTTGAAGATCTGGAGGGGGCTTCTGGCTACACCTTC.